This record looks at one TCR beta chain sequence and its context. The data were obtained in a study of cytomegalovirus exposure and HLA in healthy donors. The CDR3 has 12 residues. Deletions cut 2 bases from V and 3 bases from J, with 5 bases between. Germline assignment: CDR1 KGHSH and CDR2 LQKENI. 13 Jbeta primers and 60 Vbeta primers were used for the PCR. TCRdb keeps only in-frame clones here, not all; method: immunoSEQ multiplex PCR. In the table there are about 180,000 clones, 77% of which are singletons. The TCR originated in a man aged 18 to 30 in good health and CMV-seronegative. The chain joins TRBV18 to TRBJ2-7; D ambiguous. Specimen: PBMCs. CDR3: CASSPGVYEQYF. In DNA form, the CDR3 reads TGTGCCAGCTCACCAGGAGTCTACGAGCAGTACTTC.